Given below is one T cell receptor beta chain in context. This entry comes from a study of blood T cell repertoires in COVID-19. Study in general: PBMCs, B-cell-depleted T cells, or T cells provided the cDNA or gDNA that made up the material.

Between the trimmed V and J ends, which lost 5 bases and 8 bases, there was a span of 7 bases. CDR3 length: 11 amino acids. Germline assignment: CDR1 ENHRY and CDR2 SYGVKD. Clones were read by immunoSEQ multiplex PCR, and TCRdb kept only the in-frame ones, dropping some. The table lists 150,000 to 200,000 clones, roughly 85% of them singletons. The J gene is TRBJ2-1, the V gene TRBV10-3; tentatively, D is TRBD2 (5 bases). This clonotype originated in a human donor with acute or convalescent COVID-19. The donor label of this sample is uncertain. The source material was peripheral blood. The DNA for the CDR3 is TGTGCCATCAGTTCTAGCCATGAGCAGTTCTTC. As protein: CAISSSHEQFF.